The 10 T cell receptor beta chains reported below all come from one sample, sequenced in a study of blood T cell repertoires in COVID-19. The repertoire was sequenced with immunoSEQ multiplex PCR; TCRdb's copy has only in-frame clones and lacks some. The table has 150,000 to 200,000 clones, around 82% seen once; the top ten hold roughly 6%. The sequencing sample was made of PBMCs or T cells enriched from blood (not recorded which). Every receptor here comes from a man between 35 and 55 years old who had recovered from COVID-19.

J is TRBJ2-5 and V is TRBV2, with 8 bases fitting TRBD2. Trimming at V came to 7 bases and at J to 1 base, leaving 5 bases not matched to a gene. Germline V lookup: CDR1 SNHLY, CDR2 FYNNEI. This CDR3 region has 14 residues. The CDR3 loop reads CASMRSGGQETQYF. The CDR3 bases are TGTGCCAGCATGCGGAGCGGGGGCCAAGAGACCCAGTACTTC.

CDR3 DNA: TGTGCCAGCAGCGAAGGGGTAGCAGATACGCAGTATTTT. Its translation: CASSEGVADTQYF. This chain connects TRBV9 to TRBJ2-3; maybe TRBD1 (5 bases). Germline CDR1 and CDR2: SGDLS and YYNGEE. With 3 bases removed from V and 4 bases from J, the gap between germline ends came to 9 bases. This CDR3 region has 13 residues.

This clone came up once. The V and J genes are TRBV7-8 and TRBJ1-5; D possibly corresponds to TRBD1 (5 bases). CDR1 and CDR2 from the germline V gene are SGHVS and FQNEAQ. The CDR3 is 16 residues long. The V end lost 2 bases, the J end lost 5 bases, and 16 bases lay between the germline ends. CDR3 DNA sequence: TGTGCCAGCAGCTTACGGGCCCAGGGTTCCTATCAGCCCCAGCATTTT. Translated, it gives CASSLRAQGSYQPQHF.

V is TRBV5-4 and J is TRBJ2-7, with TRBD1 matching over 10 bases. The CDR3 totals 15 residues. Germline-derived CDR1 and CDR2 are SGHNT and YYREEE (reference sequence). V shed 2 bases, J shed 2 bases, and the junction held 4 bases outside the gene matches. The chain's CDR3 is CASSFGTGATYEQYF. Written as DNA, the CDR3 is TGTGCCAGCAGCTTTGGGACAGGGGCGACCTACGAGCAGTACTTC.

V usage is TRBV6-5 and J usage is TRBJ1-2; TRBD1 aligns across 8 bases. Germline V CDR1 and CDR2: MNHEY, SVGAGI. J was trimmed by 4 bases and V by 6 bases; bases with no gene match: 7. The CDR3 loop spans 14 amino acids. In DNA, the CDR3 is TGTGCCAGCAGCCCACAACAGGGGGTCTATGGCTACACCTTC. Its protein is CASSPQQGVYGYTF.

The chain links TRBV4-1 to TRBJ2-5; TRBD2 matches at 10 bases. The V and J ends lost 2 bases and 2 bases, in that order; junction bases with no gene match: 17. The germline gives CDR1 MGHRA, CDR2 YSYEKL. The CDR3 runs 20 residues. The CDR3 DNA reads TGCGCCAGCAGCCAACGTCAAGGCGCATTAATAGCGGGGGGACAAGAGACCCAGTACTTC. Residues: CASSQRQGALIAGGQETQYF.

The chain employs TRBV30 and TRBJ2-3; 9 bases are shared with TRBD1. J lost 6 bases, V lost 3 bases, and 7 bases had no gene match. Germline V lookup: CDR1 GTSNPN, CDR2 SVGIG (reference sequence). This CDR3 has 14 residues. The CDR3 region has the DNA TGTGCCTGGAGCCCCGGGACAGGGTTGGATACGCAGTATTTT. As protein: CAWSPGTGLDTQYF.

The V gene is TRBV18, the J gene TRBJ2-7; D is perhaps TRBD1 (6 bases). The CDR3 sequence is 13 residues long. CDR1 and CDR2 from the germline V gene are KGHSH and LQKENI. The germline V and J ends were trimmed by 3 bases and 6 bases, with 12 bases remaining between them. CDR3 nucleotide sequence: TGTGCCAGCTCACCCTCCCAGGGGTCCGAGCAGTACGTC. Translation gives CASSPSQGSEQYV.

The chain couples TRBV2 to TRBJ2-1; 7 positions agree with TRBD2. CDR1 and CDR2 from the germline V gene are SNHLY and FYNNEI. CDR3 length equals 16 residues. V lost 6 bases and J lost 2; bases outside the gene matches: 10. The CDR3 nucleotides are TGTGCCAGCAGGTCCCGACTAGCCGCGCCCTACAATGAGCAGTTCTTC. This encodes CASRSRLAAPYNEQFF. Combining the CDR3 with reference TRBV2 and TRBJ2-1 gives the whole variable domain EPEVTQTPSHQVTQMGQEVILRCVPISNHLYFYWYRQILGQKVEFLVSFYNNEISEKSEIFDDQFSVERPDGSNFTLKIRSTKLEDSAMYFCASRSRLAAPYNEQFFGPGTRLTVL.

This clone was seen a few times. The CDR3 reads CASRRNTGPETQYF. In nucleotides, the CDR3 is TGTGCCAGCAGACGAAATACAGGGCCGGAGACCCAGTACTTC. The V gene is TRBV6-5, the J gene TRBJ2-5; D is perhaps TRBD1 (6 bases). The CDR3 is 14 residues long. V dropped 6 bases and J dropped 5 bases, with 16 bases sitting between them. Germline CDR1 reads MNHEY; CDR2 reads SVGAGI.